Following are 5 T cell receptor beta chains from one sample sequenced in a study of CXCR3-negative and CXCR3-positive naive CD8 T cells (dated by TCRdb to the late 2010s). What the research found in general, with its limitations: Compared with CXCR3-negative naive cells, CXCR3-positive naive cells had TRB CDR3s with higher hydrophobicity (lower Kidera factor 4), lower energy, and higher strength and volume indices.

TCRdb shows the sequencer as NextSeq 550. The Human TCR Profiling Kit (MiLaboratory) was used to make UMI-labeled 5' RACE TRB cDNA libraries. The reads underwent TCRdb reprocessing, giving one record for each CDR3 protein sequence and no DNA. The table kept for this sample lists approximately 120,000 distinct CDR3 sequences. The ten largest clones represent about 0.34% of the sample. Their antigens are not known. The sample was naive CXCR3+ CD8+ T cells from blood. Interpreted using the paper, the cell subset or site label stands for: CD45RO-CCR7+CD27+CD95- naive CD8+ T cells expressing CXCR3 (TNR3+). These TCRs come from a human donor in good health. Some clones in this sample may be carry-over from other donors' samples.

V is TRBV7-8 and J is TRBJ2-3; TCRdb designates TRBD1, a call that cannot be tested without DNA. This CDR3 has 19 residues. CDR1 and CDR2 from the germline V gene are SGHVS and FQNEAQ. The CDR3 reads CASSDQPGQSPFSTDTQYF.

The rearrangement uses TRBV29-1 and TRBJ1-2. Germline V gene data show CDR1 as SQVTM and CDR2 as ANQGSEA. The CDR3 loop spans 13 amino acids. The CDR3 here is CSVRHPANYGYTF.

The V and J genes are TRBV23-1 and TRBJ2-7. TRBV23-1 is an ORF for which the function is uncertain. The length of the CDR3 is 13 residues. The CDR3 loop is CASRAPSSYEQYF.

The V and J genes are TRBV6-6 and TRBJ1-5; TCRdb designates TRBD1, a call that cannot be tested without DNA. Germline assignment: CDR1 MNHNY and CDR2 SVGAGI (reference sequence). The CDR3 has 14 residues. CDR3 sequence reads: CASSYRGSNQPQHF.

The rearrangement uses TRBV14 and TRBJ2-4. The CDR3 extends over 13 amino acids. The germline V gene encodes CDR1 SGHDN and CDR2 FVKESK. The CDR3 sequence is CASSQDFGDIQYF.